This passage covers 19 T cell receptor beta chains from one sample sequenced in a study of T cells in Graves' hyperthyroidism and ophthalmopathy. Amplified regions were TCR beta CDR3 sequences from RNA transcripts. With the HTBI primer set, the TCR CDR3 went through a first round of RT-PCR. TCRdb itself ran the multiplex PCR reads through MiXCR, one entry per CDR3 protein. Altogether some 560,000 distinct CDR3 sequences are present, 15% to 18% being singletons, with the ten largest covering around 7.3%. The sequenced material came from blood. Receptors were obtained from a woman aged 30 to 39 with Graves' hyperthyroidism.

V and J are TRBV12-3 or TRBV12-4 and TRBJ2-1; 9 bases fit TRBD2. CDR3 size: 16 residues. J gave up 3 bases and V 2 bases, and 5 bases lay outside the gene matches. CDR3 sequence reads: CASSLKTSGYYNEQFF. In nucleotides, the CDR3 is TGTGCCAGCAGTTTAAAGACTAGCGGATACTACAATGAGCAGTTCTTC.

This clonotype was picked up a small number of times. The gene calls are TRBV27 and TRBJ2-2; TRBD2 matches at 10 bases. CDR3 length equals 19 residues. Unmatched junction bases numbered 13, after V lost 6 bases and J lost 0 bases. The germline V gene has CDR1 MNHEY and CDR2 SMNVEV (reference sequence). This CDR3 is CASRPAYGGLAANTGELFF. As DNA, the CDR3 is TGTGCCAGCAGGCCCGCGTACGGAGGACTAGCGGCGAACACCGGGGAGCTGTTTTTT.

The gene calls are TRBV29-1 and TRBJ1-2; D is possibly TRBD1 (6 bases). This CDR3 contains 11 residues. Trimming took 4 bases from V and 6 from J, leaving 9 bases between them. Germline V gives CDR1 SQVTM, CDR2 ANQGSEA. The CDR3 region has the DNA TGCAGCGTTGCCCGGGGGCATGGCTACACCTTC. It codes for CSVARGHGYTF. Full variable domain (rest looked up from reference TRBV29-1 and TRBJ1-2): SAVISQKPSRDICQRGTSLTIQCQVDSQVTMMFWYRQQPGQSLTLIATANQGSEATYESGFVIDKFPISRPNLTFSTLTVSNMSPEDSSIYLCSVARGHGYTFGSGTRLTVV.

In its sample, this clonotype was seen many times. This rearrangement joins TRBV5-1 to TRBJ1-1; perhaps TRBD1 as D (6 bases). The CDR3 spans 14 residues. From germline, CDR1 is SGHRS and CDR2 YFSETQ. V lost 4 bases and J 11 bases, leaving 21 bases between the germline ends. The CDR3 reads CASSPSQGPGSAFF. DNA for the CDR3: TGCGCCAGCAGCCCTTCACAGGGACCCGGGTCTGCTTTCTTT.

Note on this clonotype: A single base separates this from a much larger clone, so it may be a read error. V usage is TRBV11-2 and J usage is TRBJ2-2; 9 bases align to TRBD2. From germline, CDR1 is SGHAT and CDR2 FQNNGV. This CDR3 has 16 residues. Trimming cost V 2 bases and J 4 bases; bases outside gene matches: 5. The CDR3 coding sequence is TGTGCCAGCAGCTTACGCGCTAGCGGGACCACCGGGGAGCTGTTTTTT. Its translation is CASSLRASGTTGELFF.

The rearrangement uses TRBV6-5 and TRBJ1-1; possibly TRBD1 for D (6 bases). Germline loops: CDR1 MNHEY, CDR2 SVGAGI. The CDR3 runs to 14 residues. V lost 0 bases, J lost 8 bases, and 13 bases lay in between. CDR3: CASSYSRWQGEAFF. DNA for the CDR3: TGTGCCAGCAGTTACTCCCGGTGGCAGGGGGAAGCTTTCTTT.

The CDR3, as DNA: TGTGCCAGCAGCTTAGTTTGGCGTCCCTACGAGCAGTACTTC. Residues: CASSLVWRPYEQYF. The chain uses TRBV7-9 and TRBJ2-7; no clear D gene. V lost 1 base, J lost 2 bases, and 9 bases lay in between. The CDR3 has 14 residues. The V gene's germline CDR1 is SEHNR and CDR2 FQNEAQ (reference sequence). Combining the CDR3 with reference TRBV7-9 and TRBJ2-7 gives the whole variable domain DTGVSQNPRHKITKRGQNVTFRCDPISEHNRLYWYRQTLGQGPEFLTYFQNEAQLEKSRLLSDRFSAERPKGSFSTLEIQRTEQGDSAMYLCASSLVWRPYEQYFGPGTRLTVT.

This clonotype was picked up many times. This chain connects TRBV7-2 to TRBJ2-5; 13 bases match TRBD2. Per the germline V gene, CDR1 is SGHTA and CDR2 is FQGNSA. The V gene end was trimmed by 1 base and the J gene end by 1 base; junction bases not matched to a gene: 9. CDR3 length equals 19 residues. This CDR3 is CASSLGLLAGGILQETQYF. CDR3 nucleotide sequence: TGTGCCAGCAGCTTAGGCCTACTAGCGGGAGGGATACTCCAAGAGACCCAGTACTTC. Based on the CDR3 plus reference TRBV7-2 and TRBJ2-5, the full variable domain is GAGVSQSPSNKVTEKGKDVELRCDPISGHTALYWYRQSLGQGLEFLIYFQGNSAPDKSGLPSDRFSAERTGGSVSTLTIQRTQQEDSAVYLCASSLGLLAGGILQETQYFGPGTRLLVL.

The rearrangement links TRBV2 to TRBJ1-5, with TRBD1 as a possible D gene (5 bases). Trimming stripped 6 bases from V and 4 bases from J, with 13 bases between. The CDR3 contains 14 residues. Germline V lookup: CDR1 SNHLY, CDR2 FYNNEI. The CDR3 DNA is TGTGCCAGCAGCAAGACAGCGGGTAATCAGCCCCAGCATTTT. It yields the protein CASSKTAGNQPQHF. The entire variable domain, with the rest obtained from reference TRBV2 and TRBJ1-5, is as follows: EPEVTQTPSHQVTQMGQEVILRCVPISNHLYFYWYRQILGQKVEFLVSFYNNEISEKSEIFDDQFSVERPDGSNFTLKIRSTKLEDSAMYFCASSKTAGNQPQHFGDGTRLSIL.

This clonotype was seen many times. The gene calls are TRBV12-3 or TRBV12-4 and TRBJ2-5, with TRBD2 matching 15 bases. This CDR3 is built from 17 residues. J lost 4 bases, V lost 3 bases, and 6 bases had no gene match. The CDR3 nucleotides are TGTGCCAGCAGTTTTAGGACTAGCGGGAGGGGAGGAGAGACCCAGTACTTC. Amino acid sequence: CASSFRTSGRGGETQYF.

This clonotype was seen ten or more times. The J gene is TRBJ2-3, the V gene TRBV7-2, with D maybe TRBD1 (6 bases). The CDR3 covers 15 residues. Trimming took 4 bases from V and 7 from J, leaving 18 bases between them. The germline V gene encodes CDR1 SGHTA and CDR2 FQGNSA. Written as DNA, the CDR3 is TGTGCCAGCAGCTCCCCTATTGGGGGCGGTAATACGCAGTATTTT. It is translated as CASSSPIGGGNTQYF.

The table lists this clonotype with many counts. The genes are TRBV6-1 and TRBJ1-4, with D perhaps TRBD1 (6 bases). This CDR3 spans 14 amino acids. Trimming shortened V by 8 bases and J by 7 bases, and 17 bases separated the two germline ends. CDR1 MNHNS and CDR2 SASEGT come from the germline V gene. The CDR3 DNA reads TGTGCCAGCCACTCCGTAGGACAGACTGAAAAACTGTTTTTT. Amino acid sequence: CASHSVGQTEKLFF.

This clonotype turned up a few times. This chain connects TRBV29-1 to TRBJ2-7; TRBD2 aligns across 7 bases. Germline V gives CDR1 SQVTM, CDR2 ANQGSEA. V lost 1 base and J lost 3; bases outside the gene matches: 3. The length of the CDR3 is 13 residues. The CDR3 loop is CSVEVQRGYEQYF. For the CDR3, the DNA is TGCAGCGTTGAAGTTCAGCGGGGCTACGAGCAGTACTTC.

There are many counts of this clonotype. The J gene is TRBJ2-5, the V gene TRBV7-9; 9 bases are a match to TRBD1. The CDR3 is 14 amino acids. V was clipped by 3 bases and J by 4 bases; unmatched bases: 3. Germline CDR1 and CDR2: SEHNR and FQNEAQ (reference sequence). This chain's CDR3 is CASSLGQGTETQYF. The CDR3 DNA is TGTGCCAGCAGCTTGGGACAGGGTACAGAGACCCAGTACTTC.

At least ten counts were recorded for this clonotype. The chain recombines TRBV27 with TRBJ2-3; D remains unclear. Between the trimmed V and J ends, which lost 5 bases and 4 bases, there was a span of 10 bases. CDR1 and CDR2 (germline): MNHEY, SMNVEV (reference sequence). This CDR3 is 13 amino acids long. The CDR3 DNA is TGTGCCAGCAGTGGCATAGAGGCAGATACGCAGTATTTT. This translates into CASSGIEADTQYF.

The sample holds a few counts of this clonotype. The chain recombines TRBV11-2 with TRBJ2-2; D possibly corresponds to TRBD1 (6 bases). The CDR3 length is 15 residues. The germline V gene encodes CDR1 SGHAT and CDR2 FQNNGV. V gave up 7 bases and J gave up 7 bases, with 19 bases separating them. In nucleotides, the CDR3 is TGTGCCAGCAACTTTCTCCAGGGGTTCAACGGGGAGCTGTTTTTT. This gives the protein CASNFLQGFNGELFF.

The rearrangement uses TRBV20-1 and TRBJ2-7; TRBD2 agrees at 11 bases. With 6 bases clipped from V and 5 bases from J, the junction kept 12 bases outside the gene matches. Germline V gives CDR1 DFQATT, CDR2 SNEGSKA (reference sequence). The CDR3 covers 15 residues. CDR3 sequence reads: CSALELAGDLHEQYF. Here the CDR3 DNA reads TGCAGTGCCCTGGAACTAGCGGGAGACCTCCACGAGCAGTACTTC.

V and J are TRBV10-3 and TRBJ2-4; no clear D gene. Per germline, CDR1 ENHRY and CDR2 SYGVKD. The length of the CDR3 is 13 residues. The germline V and J ends were trimmed by 4 bases and 5 bases, with 9 bases remaining between them. In DNA, the CDR3 is TGTGCCATCAGTGGCCAGCAAGAAAACATTCAGTACTTC. Translation: CAISGQQENIQYF.

The rearrangement joins TRBV7-2 to TRBJ2-2; weak D call: TRBD2 (6 bases). Trimming removed 9 bases from V and 0 bases from J, with 14 bases in between. This CDR3 comprises 15 residues. CDR1 is SGHTA and CDR2 is FQGNSA in the germline V gene. The DNA of the CDR3 is TGTGCCAGTGATATTCTAGCGACGAACACCGGGGAGCTGTTTTTT. Translated, it gives CASDILATNTGELFF. Full variable domain (rest looked up from reference TRBV7-2 and TRBJ2-2): GAGVSQSPSNKVTEKGKDVELRCDPISGHTALYWYRQSLGQGLEFLIYFQGNSAPDKSGLPSDRFSAERTGGSVSTLTIQRTQQEDSAVYLCASDILATNTGELFFGEGSRLTVL.